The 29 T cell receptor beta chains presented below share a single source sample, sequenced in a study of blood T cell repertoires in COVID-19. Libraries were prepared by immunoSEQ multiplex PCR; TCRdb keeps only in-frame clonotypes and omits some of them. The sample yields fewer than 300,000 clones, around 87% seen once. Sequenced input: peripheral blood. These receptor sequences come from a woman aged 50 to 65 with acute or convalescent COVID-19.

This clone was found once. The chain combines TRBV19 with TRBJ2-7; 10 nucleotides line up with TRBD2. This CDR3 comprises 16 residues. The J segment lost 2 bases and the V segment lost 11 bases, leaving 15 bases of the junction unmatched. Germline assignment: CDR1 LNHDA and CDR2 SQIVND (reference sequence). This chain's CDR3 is CACNSPQAGGPYEQYF. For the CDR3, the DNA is TGTGCCTGCAACTCACCCCAAGCGGGAGGGCCCTACGAGCAGTACTTC.

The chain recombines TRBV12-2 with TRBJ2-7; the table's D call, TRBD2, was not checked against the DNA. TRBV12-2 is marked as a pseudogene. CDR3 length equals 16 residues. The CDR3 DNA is TGTGCAAGTCGCCACACACCCAGCGGGCGCGTCTACGAGCAGTACTTC. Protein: CASRHTPSGRVYEQYF.

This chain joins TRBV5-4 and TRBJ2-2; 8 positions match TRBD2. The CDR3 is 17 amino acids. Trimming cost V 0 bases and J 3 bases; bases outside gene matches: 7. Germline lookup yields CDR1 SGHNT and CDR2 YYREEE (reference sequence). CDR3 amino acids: CASSLESSGTHTGELFF. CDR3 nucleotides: TGTGCCAGCAGCTTGGAAAGTAGCGGGACCCACACCGGGGAGCTGTTTTTT.

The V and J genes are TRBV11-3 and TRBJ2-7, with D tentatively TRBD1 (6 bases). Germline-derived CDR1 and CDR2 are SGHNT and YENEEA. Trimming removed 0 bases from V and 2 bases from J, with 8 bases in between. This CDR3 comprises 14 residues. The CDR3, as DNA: TGTGCCAGCAGCTTAGACAGGGGAACCTACGAGCAGTACTTC. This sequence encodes CASSLDRGTYEQYF.

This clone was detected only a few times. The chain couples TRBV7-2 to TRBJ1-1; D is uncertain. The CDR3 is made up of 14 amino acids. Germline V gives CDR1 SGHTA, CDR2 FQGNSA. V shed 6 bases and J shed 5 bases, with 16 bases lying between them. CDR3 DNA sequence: TGTGCCAGCAGTCATGGGTCTGGAGGGACTGAAGCTTTCTTT. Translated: CASSHGSGGTEAFF.

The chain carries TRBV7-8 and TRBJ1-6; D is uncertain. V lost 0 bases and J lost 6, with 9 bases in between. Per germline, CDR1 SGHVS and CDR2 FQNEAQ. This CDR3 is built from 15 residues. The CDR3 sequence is CASSLASRGNSPLHF. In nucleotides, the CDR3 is TGTGCCAGCAGCTTAGCCAGTCGGGGTAATTCACCCCTCCACTTT. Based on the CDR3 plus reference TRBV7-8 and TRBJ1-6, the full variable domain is GAGVSQSPRYKVAKRGQDVALRCDPISGHVSLFWYQQALGQGPEFLTYFQNEAQLDKSGLPSDRFFAERPEGSVSTLKIQRTQQEDSAVYLCASSLASRGNSPLHFGNGTRLTVT.

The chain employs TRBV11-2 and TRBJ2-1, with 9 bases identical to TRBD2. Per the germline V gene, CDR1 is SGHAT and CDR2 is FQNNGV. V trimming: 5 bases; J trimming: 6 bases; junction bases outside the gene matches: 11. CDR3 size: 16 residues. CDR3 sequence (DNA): TGTGCCAGCAGCCTACACATAGCGGGAGCCGTCAATGAGCAGTTCTTC. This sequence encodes CASSLHIAGAVNEQFF.

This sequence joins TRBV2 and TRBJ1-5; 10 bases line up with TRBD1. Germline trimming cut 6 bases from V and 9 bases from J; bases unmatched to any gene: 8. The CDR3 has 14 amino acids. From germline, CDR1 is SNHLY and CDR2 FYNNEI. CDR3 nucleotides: TGTGCCAGCAGCGGGACAGGGGAAGAGGGGCCCCAGCATTTT. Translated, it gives CASSGTGEEGPQHF. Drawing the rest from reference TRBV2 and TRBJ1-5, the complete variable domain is EPEVTQTPSHQVTQMGQEVILRCVPISNHLYFYWYRQILGQKVEFLVSFYNNEISEKSEIFDDQFSVERPDGSNFTLKIRSTKLEDSAMYFCASSGTGEEGPQHFGDGTRLSIL.

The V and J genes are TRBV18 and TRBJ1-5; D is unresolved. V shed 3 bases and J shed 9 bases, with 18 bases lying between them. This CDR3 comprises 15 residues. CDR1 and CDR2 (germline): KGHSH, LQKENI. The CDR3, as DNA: TGTGCCAGCTCACCGGACGGGCACCCGGGGTGGCCCCAGCATTTT. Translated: CASSPDGHPGWPQHF.

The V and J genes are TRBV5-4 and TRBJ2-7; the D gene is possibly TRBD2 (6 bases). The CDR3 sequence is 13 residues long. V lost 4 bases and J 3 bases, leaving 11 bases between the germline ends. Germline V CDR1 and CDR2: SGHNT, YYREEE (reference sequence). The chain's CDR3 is CASSPGTFYEQYF. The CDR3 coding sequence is TGTGCCAGCAGCCCAGGGACTTTCTACGAGCAGTACTTC.

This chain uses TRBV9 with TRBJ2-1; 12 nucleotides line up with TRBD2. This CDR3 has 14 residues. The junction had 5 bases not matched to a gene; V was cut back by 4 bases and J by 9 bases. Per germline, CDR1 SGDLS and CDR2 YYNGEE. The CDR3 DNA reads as TGTGCCAGCAGCAACGGACTAGCGGGAAGTGAGCAGTTCTTC. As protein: CASSNGLAGSEQFF.

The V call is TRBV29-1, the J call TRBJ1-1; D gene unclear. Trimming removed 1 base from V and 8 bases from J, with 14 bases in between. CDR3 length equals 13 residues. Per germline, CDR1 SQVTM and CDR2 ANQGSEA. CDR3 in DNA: TGCAGCGTTGAAGGGGCCTTGGGTCAGGAAGCTTTCTTT. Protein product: CSVEGALGQEAFF. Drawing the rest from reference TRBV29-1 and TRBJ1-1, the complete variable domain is SAVISQKPSRDICQRGTSLTIQCQVDSQVTMMFWYRQQPGQSLTLIATANQGSEATYESGFVIDKFPISRPNLTFSTLTVSNMSPEDSSIYLCSVEGALGQEAFFGQGTRLTVV.

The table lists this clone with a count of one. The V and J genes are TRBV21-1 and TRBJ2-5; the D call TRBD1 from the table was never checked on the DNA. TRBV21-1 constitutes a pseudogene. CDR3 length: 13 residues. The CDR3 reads CARKRDSEETQYF. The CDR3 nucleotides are TGTGCCAGAAAAAGGGACAGTGAAGAGACCCAGTACTTC.

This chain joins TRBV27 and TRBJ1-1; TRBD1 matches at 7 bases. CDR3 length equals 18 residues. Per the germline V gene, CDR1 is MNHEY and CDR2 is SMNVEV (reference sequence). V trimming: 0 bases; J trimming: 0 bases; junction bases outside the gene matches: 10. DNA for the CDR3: TGTGCCAGCAGTTTATCTCACAGGGGCCTTCTGGTGAACACTGAAGCTTTCTTT. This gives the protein CASSLSHRGLLVNTEAFF.

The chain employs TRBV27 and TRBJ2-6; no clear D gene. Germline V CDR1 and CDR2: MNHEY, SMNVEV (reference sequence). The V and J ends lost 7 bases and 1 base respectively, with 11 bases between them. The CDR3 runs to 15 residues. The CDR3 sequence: CASTPSRSGANVLTF. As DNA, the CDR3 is TGTGCCAGCACCCCCTCCCGGTCTGGGGCCAACGTCCTGACTTTC.

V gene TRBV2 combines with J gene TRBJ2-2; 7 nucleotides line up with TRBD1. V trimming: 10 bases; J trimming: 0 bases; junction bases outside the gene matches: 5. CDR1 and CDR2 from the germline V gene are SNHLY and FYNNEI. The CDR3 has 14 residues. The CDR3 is CATGDRSNTGELFF. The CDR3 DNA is TGTGCCACCGGGGACAGATCGAACACCGGGGAGCTGTTTTTT.

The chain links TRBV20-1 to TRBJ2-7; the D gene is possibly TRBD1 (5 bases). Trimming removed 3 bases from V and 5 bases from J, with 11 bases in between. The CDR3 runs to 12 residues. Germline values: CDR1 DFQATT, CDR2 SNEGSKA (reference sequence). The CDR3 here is CSASLATDEQYF. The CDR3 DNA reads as TGCAGTGCTAGTCTCGCGACAGACGAGCAGTACTTC.

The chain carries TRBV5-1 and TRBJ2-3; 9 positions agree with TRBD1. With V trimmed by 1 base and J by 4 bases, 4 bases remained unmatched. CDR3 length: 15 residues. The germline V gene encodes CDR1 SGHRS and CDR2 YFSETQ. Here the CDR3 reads CASSLPTGGPDTQYF. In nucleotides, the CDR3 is TGCGCCAGCAGCTTGCCAACAGGGGGCCCAGATACGCAGTATTTT. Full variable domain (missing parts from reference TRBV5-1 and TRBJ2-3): KAGVTQTPRYLIKTRGQQVTLSCSPISGHRSVSWYQQTPGQGLQFLFEYFSETQRNKGNFPGRFSGRQFSNSRSEMNVSTLELGDSALYLCASSLPTGGPDTQYFGPGTRLTVL.

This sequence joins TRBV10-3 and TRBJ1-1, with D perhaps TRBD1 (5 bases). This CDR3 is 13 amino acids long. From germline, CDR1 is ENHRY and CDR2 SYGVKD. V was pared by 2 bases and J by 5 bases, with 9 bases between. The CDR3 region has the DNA TGTGCCATCAGTGAGGCAGGGTATACTGAAGCTTTCTTT. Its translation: CAISEAGYTEAFF.

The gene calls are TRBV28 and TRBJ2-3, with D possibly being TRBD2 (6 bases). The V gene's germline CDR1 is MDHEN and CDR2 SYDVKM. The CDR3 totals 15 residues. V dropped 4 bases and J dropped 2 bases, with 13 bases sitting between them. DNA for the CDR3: TGTGCCAGCAGTTCCCAGGCGGGAATCACAGATACGCAGTATTTT. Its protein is CASSSQAGITDTQYF. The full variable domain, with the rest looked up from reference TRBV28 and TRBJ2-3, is DVKVTQSSRYLVKRTGEKVFLECVQDMDHENMFWYRQDPGLGLRLIYFSYDVKMKEKGDIPEGYSVSREKKERFSLILESASTNQTSMYLCASSSQAGITDTQYFGPGTRLTVL.

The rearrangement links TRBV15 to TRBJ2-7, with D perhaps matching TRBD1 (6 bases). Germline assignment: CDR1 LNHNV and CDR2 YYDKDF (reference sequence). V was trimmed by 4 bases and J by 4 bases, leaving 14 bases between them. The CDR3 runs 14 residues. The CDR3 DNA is TGTGCCACCAGCACGTGGACAGAAAAATACGAGCAGTACTTC. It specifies CATSTWTEKYEQYF.

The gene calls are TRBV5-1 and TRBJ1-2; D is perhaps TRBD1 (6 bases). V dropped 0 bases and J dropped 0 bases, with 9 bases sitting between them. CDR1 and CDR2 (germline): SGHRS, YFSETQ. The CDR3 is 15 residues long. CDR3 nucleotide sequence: TGCGCCAGCAGCTTGGAGGGGGACCCTAACTATGGCTACACCTTC. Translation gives CASSLEGDPNYGYTF.

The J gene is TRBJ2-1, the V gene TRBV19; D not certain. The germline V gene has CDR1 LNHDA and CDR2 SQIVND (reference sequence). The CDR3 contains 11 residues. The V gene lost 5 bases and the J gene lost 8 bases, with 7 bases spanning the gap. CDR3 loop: CASSSFDEQFF. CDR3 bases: TGTGCCAGTAGTTCGTTCGATGAGCAGTTCTTC. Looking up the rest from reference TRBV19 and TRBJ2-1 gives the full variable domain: DGGITQSPKYLFRKEGQNVTLSCEQNLNHDAMYWYRQDPGQGLRLIYYSQIVNDFQKGDIAEGYSVSREKKESFPLTVTSAQKNPTAFYLCASSSFDEQFFGPGTRLTVL.

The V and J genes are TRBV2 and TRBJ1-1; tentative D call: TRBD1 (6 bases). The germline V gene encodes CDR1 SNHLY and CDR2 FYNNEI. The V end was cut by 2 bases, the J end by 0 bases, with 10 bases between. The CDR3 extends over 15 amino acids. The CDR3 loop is CASSEQGPMNTEAFF. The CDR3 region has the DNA TGTGCCAGCAGTGAACAGGGGCCCATGAACACTGAAGCTTTCTTT.

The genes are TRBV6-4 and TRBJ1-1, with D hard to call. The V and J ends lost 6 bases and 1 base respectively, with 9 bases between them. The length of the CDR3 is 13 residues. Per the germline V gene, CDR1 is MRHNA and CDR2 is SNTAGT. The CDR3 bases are TGTGCCAGCAGCCCCCGGGAGAACACTGAAGCTTTCTTT. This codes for CASSPRENTEAFF.

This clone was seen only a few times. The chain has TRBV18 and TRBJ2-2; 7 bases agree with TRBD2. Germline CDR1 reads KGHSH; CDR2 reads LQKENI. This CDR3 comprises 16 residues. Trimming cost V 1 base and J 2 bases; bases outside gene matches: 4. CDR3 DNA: TGTGCCAGCTCACCACTTCCGGGAGGAAACACCGGGGAGCTGTTTTTT. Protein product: CASSPLPGGNTGELFF.

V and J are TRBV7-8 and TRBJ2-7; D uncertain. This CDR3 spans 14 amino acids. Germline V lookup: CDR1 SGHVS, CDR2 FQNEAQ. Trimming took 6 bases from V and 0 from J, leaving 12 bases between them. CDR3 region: CASRGPGHSYEQYF. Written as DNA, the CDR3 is TGTGCCAGCAGGGGCCCAGGCCACTCCTACGAGCAGTACTTC.

CDR3 bases: TGTGCCAGTAGTATGGAGGGCAGGTTTGCCGAGCAGTACTTC. Its protein is CASSMEGRFAEQYF. The gene calls are TRBV19 and TRBJ2-7; D is possibly TRBD2 (6 bases). CDR3 length equals 14 residues. With 3 bases removed from V and 6 bases from J, the gap between germline ends came to 15 bases. Germline lookup yields CDR1 LNHDA and CDR2 SQIVND (reference sequence). Looking up the rest from reference TRBV19 and TRBJ2-7 gives the full variable domain: DGGITQSPKYLFRKEGQNVTLSCEQNLNHDAMYWYRQDPGQGLRLIYYSQIVNDFQKGDIAEGYSVSREKKESFPLTVTSAQKNPTAFYLCASSMEGRFAEQYFGPGTRLTVT.

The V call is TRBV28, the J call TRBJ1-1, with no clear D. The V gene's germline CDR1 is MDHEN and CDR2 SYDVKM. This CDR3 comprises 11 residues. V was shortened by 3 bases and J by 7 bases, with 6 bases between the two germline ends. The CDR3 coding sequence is TGTGCCAGCAGTTTTCGGGTTGAAGCTTTCTTT. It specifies CASSFRVEAFF.